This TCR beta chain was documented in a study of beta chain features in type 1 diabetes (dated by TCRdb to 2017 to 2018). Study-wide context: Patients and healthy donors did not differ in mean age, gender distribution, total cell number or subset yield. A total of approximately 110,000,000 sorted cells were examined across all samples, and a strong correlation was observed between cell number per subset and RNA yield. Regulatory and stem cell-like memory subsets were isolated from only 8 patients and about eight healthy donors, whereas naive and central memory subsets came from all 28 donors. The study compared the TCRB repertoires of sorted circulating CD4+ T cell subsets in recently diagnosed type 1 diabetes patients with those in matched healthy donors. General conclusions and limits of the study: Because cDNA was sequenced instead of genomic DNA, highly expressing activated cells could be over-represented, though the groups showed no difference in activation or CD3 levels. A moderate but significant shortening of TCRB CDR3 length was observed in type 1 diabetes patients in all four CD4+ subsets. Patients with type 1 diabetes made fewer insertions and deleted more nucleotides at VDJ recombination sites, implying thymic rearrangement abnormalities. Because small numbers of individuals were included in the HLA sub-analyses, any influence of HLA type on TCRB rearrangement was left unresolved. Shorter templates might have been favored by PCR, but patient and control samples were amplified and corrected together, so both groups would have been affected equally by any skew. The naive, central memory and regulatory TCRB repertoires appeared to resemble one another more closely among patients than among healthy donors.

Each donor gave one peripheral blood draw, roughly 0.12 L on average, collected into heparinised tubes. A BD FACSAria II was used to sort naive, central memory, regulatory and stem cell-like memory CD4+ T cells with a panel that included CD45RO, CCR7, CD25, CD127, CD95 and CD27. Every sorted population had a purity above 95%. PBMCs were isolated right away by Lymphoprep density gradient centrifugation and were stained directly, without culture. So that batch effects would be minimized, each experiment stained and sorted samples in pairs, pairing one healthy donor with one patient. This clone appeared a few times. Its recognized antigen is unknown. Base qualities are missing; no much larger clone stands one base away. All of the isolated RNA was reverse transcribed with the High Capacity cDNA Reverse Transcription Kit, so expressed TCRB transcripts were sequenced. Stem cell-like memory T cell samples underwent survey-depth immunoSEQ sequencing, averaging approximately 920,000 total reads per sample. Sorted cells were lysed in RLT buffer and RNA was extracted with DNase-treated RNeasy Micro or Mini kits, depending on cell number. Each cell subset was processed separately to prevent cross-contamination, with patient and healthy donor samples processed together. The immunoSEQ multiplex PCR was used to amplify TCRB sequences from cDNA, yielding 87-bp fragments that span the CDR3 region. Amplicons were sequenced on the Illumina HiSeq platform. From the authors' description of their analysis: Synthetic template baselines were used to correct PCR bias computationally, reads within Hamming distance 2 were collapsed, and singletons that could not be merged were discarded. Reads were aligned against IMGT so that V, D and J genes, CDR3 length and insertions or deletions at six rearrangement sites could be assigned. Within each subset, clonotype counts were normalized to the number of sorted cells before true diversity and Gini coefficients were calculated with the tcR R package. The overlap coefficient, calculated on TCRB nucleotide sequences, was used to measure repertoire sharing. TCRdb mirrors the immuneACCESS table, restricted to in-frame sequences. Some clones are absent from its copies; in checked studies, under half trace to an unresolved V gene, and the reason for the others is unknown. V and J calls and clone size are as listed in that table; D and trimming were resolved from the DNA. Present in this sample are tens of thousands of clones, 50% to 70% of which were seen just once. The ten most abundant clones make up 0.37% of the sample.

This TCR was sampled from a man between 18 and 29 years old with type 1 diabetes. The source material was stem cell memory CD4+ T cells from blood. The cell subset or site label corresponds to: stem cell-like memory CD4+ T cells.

CDR3 protein: CASSLDKPSYNEQFF. The DNA sequence is as follows: TGTGCCAGCAGCCTCGACAAACCGTCCTACAATGAGCAGTTCTTC. The sequence links TRBV7-2 to TRBJ2-1; the D gene is not confidently resolved. Taken from the germline V gene, the CDR1 and CDR2 loops are SGHTA and FQGNSA. The CDR3 runs 15 amino acids, cysteine and phenylalanine included. Solely the CDR3 DNA is kept, with 45 bases framed from the first base. The junction shows trimming of 5 bases on V and 1 base on J, plus 12 bases between the germline ends.